Listed below are T cell receptor beta chains from one sample, sequenced in a study of early T cells in non-severe SARS-CoV-2 infection. TCRdb used MiXCR to reprocess the 5' RACE reads, holding one entry per CDR3 protein. Found here are about 50,000 distinct CDR3 sequences, about a tenth of them singletons; the top ten hold roughly 5.5%. Sequencing was performed on whole blood, taken at baseline. The receptor source for this set is an adult who was a healthcare worker with PCR-confirmed SARS-CoV-2 infection or an uninfected control (not recorded which). Both conserved end residues are part of each CDR3. Each record gives: V gene, clone size, D gene, J gene, CDR3 DNA, CDR3 protein. The D gene is left open where the match is weak. Some rows have no size entry. The others give once, few or many, or a class for an expanded clone.

v_gene: TRBV6-5; abundance: many; d_gene: .; j_gene: TRBJ1-6; CDR3nt: TGTGCCAGCACCCGGGGACCTACACCCTCCTATAATTCACCCCTCCACTTT; CDR3aa: CASTRGPTPSYNSPLHF
v_gene: TRBV6-4; abundance: many; d_gene: TRBD2; j_gene: TRBJ2-3; CDR3nt: TGTGCCAGCAGTGACTCGGCTAGCGGGGGCACAGATACGCAGTATTTT; CDR3aa: CASSDSASGGTDTQYF
v_gene: TRBV5-8; abundance: few; d_gene: .; j_gene: TRBJ2-1; CDR3nt: TGTGCCAGCAGCTTGAGGGGGGGGTCCTTCAATGAGCAGTTCTTC; CDR3aa: CASSLRGGSFNEQFF
v_gene: TRBV7-2; abundance: few; d_gene: .; j_gene: TRBJ1-6; CDR3nt: TGTGCCAGCGGCACCAGGGATCCACCCCTCCACTTT; CDR3aa: CASGTRDPPLHF
v_gene: TRBV28; abundance: many; d_gene: TRBD2; j_gene: TRBJ2-7; CDR3nt: TGTGCCAGCAGTCGTAGCGGGATCTACTACGAGCAGTACTTC; CDR3aa: CASSRSGIYYEQYF
v_gene: TRBV7-3; abundance: few; d_gene: .; j_gene: TRBJ2-2; CDR3nt: TGTGCCAGCAGCTTAAGGGGCACCGGGGAGCTGTTTTTT; CDR3aa: CASSLRGTGELFF
v_gene: TRBV7-2; abundance: medium-sized; d_gene: .; j_gene: TRBJ1-4; CDR3nt: TGTGCCAGCAGCTTCAGGGGTAGTAATGAAAAACTGTTTTTT; CDR3aa: CASSFRGSNEKLFF
v_gene: TRBV5-5; abundance: many; d_gene: .; j_gene: TRBJ2-3; CDR3nt: TGTGCCAGCAGCAGCAGGACGGGAAATGGAGTAAGGCAGTATTTT; CDR3aa: CASSSRTGNGVRQYF
v_gene: TRBV7-9; abundance: few; d_gene: .; j_gene: TRBJ1-5; CDR3nt: TGTGCCAGCAGCTTACCCGGTCAGCCCCAGCATTTT; CDR3aa: CASSLPGQPQHF
v_gene: TRBV20-1; abundance: .; d_gene: TRBD2; j_gene: TRBJ2-1; CDR3nt: TGCAGTGCTGGGGGAGGACTAGCGGGAGGGCCGATCAATGAGCAGTTCTTC; CDR3aa: CSAGGGLAGGPINEQFF
v_gene: TRBV7-9; abundance: .; d_gene: .; j_gene: TRBJ1-1; CDR3nt: TGTGCCAGCAGCATTTCCACAGCTCCTGCTTTCTTT; CDR3aa: CASSISTAPAFF
v_gene: TRBV12-3/TRBV12-4; abundance: .; d_gene: TRBD2; j_gene: TRBJ2-7; CDR3nt: TGTGCCAGCAGTTCCACCGGGACTAGCGTAAAAATGGAGTACTTC; CDR3aa: CASSSTGTSVKMEYF
v_gene: TRBV5-1; abundance: .; d_gene: .; j_gene: TRBJ1-1; CDR3nt: TGCGCCAGCAGCAACACAGATAACACTGAAGCTTTCTTT; CDR3aa: CASSNTDNTEAFF
v_gene: TRBV7-8; abundance: few; d_gene: .; j_gene: TRBJ2-2; CDR3nt: TGTGCCAGCAGCTTTAAGAACACCGGGGAGCTGTTTTTT; CDR3aa: CASSFKNTGELFF
v_gene: TRBV12-3/TRBV12-4; abundance: .; d_gene: .; j_gene: TRBJ1-6; CDR3nt: TGTGCCAGCAGTTCCCACGGCCCTTTAGGCTCACCCCTCCACTTT; CDR3aa: CASSSHGPLGSPLHF
v_gene: TRBV19; abundance: .; d_gene: .; j_gene: TRBJ1-1; CDR3nt: TGTGCCAGTAGTATTGTAGCAGGGAACACTGAAGCTTTCTTT; CDR3aa: CASSIVAGNTEAFF
v_gene: TRBV4-3; abundance: .; d_gene: TRBD2; j_gene: TRBJ2-5; CDR3nt: TGCGCCAGCAGCCAACAGACTAGCGGGGAGACCCAGTACTTC; CDR3aa: CASSQQTSGETQYF